Each of the 3 T cell receptor beta chains below was sequenced from the same sample in a study of T cell responses to AZD1222 COVID-19 vaccine. Produced via immunoSEQ multiplex PCR; TCRdb's table is partial and in-frame only. This table holds 180,000 or so clones, around 94% found once. The starting material was peripheral blood, obtained on day 0 of AZD1222 vaccination. These receptor sequences come from an adult in good health.

DNA of the CDR3: TGTGCCAGCAGCTTACAGCGGGAGGAGACCCAGTACTTC. Its protein is CASSLQREETQYF. V and J are TRBV7-2 and TRBJ2-5; 8 nucleotides match TRBD2. V was clipped by 2 bases and J by 5 bases; unmatched bases: 1. Per germline, CDR1 SGHTA and CDR2 FQGNSA. The CDR3 has 13 amino acids.

The chain uses TRBV18 and TRBJ2-3; TRBD2 aligns across 12 bases. The CDR3 spans 15 residues. Germline V gene sequence: CDR1 KGHSH, CDR2 LQKENI. The ends lost 6 bases at V and 5 bases at J; junction bases unmatched: 6. In DNA form, the CDR3 reads TGTGCCAGCTCTGCGGGACTAGCGGGTGGAGATACGCAGTATTTT. This sequence encodes CASSAGLAGGDTQYF.

This clone was recorded only once. The V gene is TRBV5-1, the J gene TRBJ1-6; 7 positions agree with TRBD1. Germline CDR1 and CDR2: SGHRS and YFSETQ. The ends lost 0 bases at V and 2 bases at J; junction bases unmatched: 8. The CDR3 is made up of 18 amino acids. The DNA for the CDR3 is TGCGCCAGCAGCTTGGTTCTAACAGGGGAAGCCTATAATTCACCCCTCCACTTT. This encodes CASSLVLTGEAYNSPLHF.